This entry is about one T cell receptor (beta chain). The antigen this receptor binds is unknown. Within one base of it there is no much larger clone, and no base qualities were kept. Trimming accounts for 2 bases at V and 9 bases at J, while the number of junction bases matched to no gene is 2. The CDR3 spans 14 residues, from the cysteine through the phenylalanine. Just the 42-base CDR3 DNA is kept, in frame starting at base 1. The germline V gene gives CDR1 as MNHEY and CDR2 as SVGEGT. This sample is drawn from a study of response to subunit inactivated influenza vaccine (dated by TCRdb to between 2017 and 2018). With regard to the full study: To follow how T cells responded to a trivalent subunit inactivated influenza vaccine, the researchers relied on deep quantitative profiling of the T cell receptor repertoire.

Library preparation was by RT-PCR. The sample was run on an Illumina HiSeq 2500. The raw public data were reprocessed by TCRdb itself: fastp quality trimming at Q25, MiXCR clonotype calling, in-frame beta chains only. Identical CDR3 protein sequences are pooled into one entry, listed with their most common genes and DNA. Recorded for this sample are a few hundred thousand distinct CDR3 sequences; approximately 23% of them occurred a single time. Around a tenth of the sample comes from the top ten. The full study reports these points: It was suggested by the authors that each seasonal influenza vaccination may recruit only a limited number of new T cells.

The source of this sequence is a man aged 50 to 75 who received an inactivated influenza vaccine. Donor details come from another sample of the same person, matched by shared clones. The specimen comprised PBMCs from blood, sampled less than 22 months after vaccination. The sequence joins TRBV6-2 or TRBV6-3 to TRBJ1-6, with 9 bases aligning to TRBD1. The DNA sequence is given as TGTGCCAGCAGTTACACAGGGGGCCTTTCACCCCTCCACTTT. This encodes CASSYTGGLSPLHF.